These 8 T cell receptor beta chains were sequenced from one sample in a study of regulatory T cells in long-lasting Graves disease. The sample's time point: persistent/refractory GD, antithyroid drugs over 5 years with positive TRAb. TCR sequences were obtained from RNA taken from PBMCs. Sequencing libraries for TCR beta were prepared with iRepertoire HTBI primers and Arm-PCR of CDR3 regions. TCRdb re-called the multiplex PCR reads with MiXCR, one entry per CDR3 protein. In the table there are under 500,000 distinct CDR3 sequences, around 20% of which are singletons. This specimen consisted of peripheral blood mononuclear cells (PBMCs), obtained when the disease was refractory, from a patient treated with antithyroid drugs. The source of these receptors is a female donor with Graves disease.

This chain connects TRBV6-2 or TRBV6-3 to TRBJ1-2; 8 bases are shared with TRBD1. CDR1 and CDR2 from the germline V gene are MNHEY and SVGEGT. The CDR3 covers 15 residues. V lost 6 bases, J lost 1 base, and 7 bases stayed unmatched. The CDR3 spells CASSSGQGNNYGYTF. CDR3 DNA: TGTGCCAGCAGCTCCGGACAGGGAAATAACTATGGCTACACCTTC.

V is TRBV6-2 or TRBV6-3 and J is TRBJ1-2; 9 bases line up with TRBD1. Losses at the gene ends were 5 bases for V and 4 bases for J; bases not matched to a gene: 8. The CDR3 runs to 15 residues. CDR1 and CDR2 (germline): MNHEY, SVGEGT. For the CDR3, the DNA is TGTGCCAGCAGTAATCGACAGGGGGAGATCTATGGCTACACCTTC. It yields the protein CASSNRQGEIYGYTF.

This clonotype was seen repeatedly, ten times or more. The CDR3 DNA is TGTGCCAGCAGTTACGCAGGGGACGAGCAGTACTTC. It encodes CASSYAGDEQYF. The chain links TRBV6-2 or TRBV6-3 to TRBJ2-7; perhaps TRBD1 as D (6 bases). This CDR3 has 12 amino acids. V gave up 2 bases and J gave up 5 bases, with 7 bases separating them. Germline-derived CDR1 and CDR2 are MNHEY and SVGEGT.

This clonotype was detected ten times or more. CDR3 sequence (DNA): TGTGCCAGCAGCTTAATCGGCAGGGGCTCGCAAAACACCGGGGAGCTGTTTTTT. This codes for CASSLIGRGSQNTGELFF. The chain carries TRBV11-2 and TRBJ2-2; tentatively, D is TRBD1 (6 bases). Trimming took off 2 bases at V and 2 bases at J, with 18 bases between the two ends. Germline V lookup: CDR1 SGHAT, CDR2 FQNNGV. The CDR3 totals 18 residues.

The chain couples TRBV4-3 to TRBJ1-2, with unresolved D. Trimming took 0 bases from V and 4 from J, leaving 12 bases between them. Germline V gives CDR1 LGHNA, CDR2 YSLEER. This CDR3 comprises 15 residues. The CDR3 reads CASSQDVRGFYGYTF. DNA for the CDR3: TGCGCCAGCAGCCAAGATGTCCGAGGGTTCTATGGCTACACCTTC.

This clonotype came up many times. The rearrangement joins TRBV2 to TRBJ1-2; no firm D call. This CDR3 region has 13 residues. Per germline, CDR1 SNHLY and CDR2 FYNNEI. V lost 0 bases and J lost 8, with 10 bases in between. In DNA form, the CDR3 reads TGTGCCAGCAGTGAAGCCAGCCTGGGGGGCTACACCTTC. Translating it yields CASSEASLGGYTF.

In its sample, this clonotype was seen many times. The chain combines TRBV28 with TRBJ1-5; TRBD1 matches 8 bases. Losses at the gene ends were 6 bases for V and 3 bases for J; bases not matched to a gene: 4. This CDR3 has 14 residues. CDR1 and CDR2 from the germline V gene are MDHEN and SYDVKM. DNA of the CDR3: TGTGCCAGCAGGACAGGGGCAAACAATCAGCCCCAGCATTTT. Its translation: CASRTGANNQPQHF.

Ten or more counts support this clonotype. The J gene is TRBJ2-1, the V gene TRBV12-3 or TRBV12-4; maybe TRBD2 (5 bases). The CDR3 spans 12 residues. Trimming took 3 bases from V and 8 from J, leaving 8 bases between them. CDR3 coding DNA: TGTGCCAGCAGTTTTGCCGGGGATGAGCAGTTCTTC. Its protein is CASSFAGDEQFF.